This entry concerns a single T cell receptor beta chain. This clone was seen only a few times. Its antigen remains undetermined. No qualities accompany the bases; no much larger clone lies one base away. The junction carries 4 bases between V and J, which are trimmed by 1 base and 1 base respectively. CDR1 and CDR2, looked up from the germline V gene (reference sequence), are SSHAT and FNYEAQ. CDR3 length: 13 amino acids, cysteine to phenylalanine. The entry retains the CDR3 DNA only, 39 bases that are in frame from base 1. Collaborating institutions collected whole blood in K2EDTA tubes following their own protocols. For TCRbeta analysis, collaborators shipped samples as frozen whole blood, isolated PBMCs, or DNA extracted from either of those sample types. This entry comes from a study of blood T cell repertoires in COVID-19 (dated by TCRdb to 2020 to 2022). Context from the whole study: The collaborator samples originated in the United States, Italy and Spain and spanned the acute and convalescent phases of COVID-19. Subjects who had been exposed to COVID-19, were actively infected with it, or had recovered from it provided the deeply sampled blood TCRbeta repertoires that made up the dataset. Samples came from the ongoing ImmuneRACE study (first 160 participants) plus 1,254 subjects from 6 global collaborators. The prospective study material was composed of cDNA or gDNA derived from T cells, B-cell-depleted T cells, or PBMCs. The repertoires were made available in a free public database intended to serve as a resource for research on the immune response to SARS-CoV-2. Where HLA class I and class II types were available, the types were taken from metadata supplied by the sample provider, not from assay-based typing. Sample metadata almost always included a de-identified subject ID, COVID-19 status, age in years and sex.

The paper's findings and limits, for the study overall: How much clinical and demographic metadata was included differed by source and by participant, and the metadata was provided uncurated.

TCRbeta CDR3 regions were amplified from genomic DNA by means of the immunoSEQ Assay, a bias-controlled multiplex PCR. Per the original workflow: Within the assay, amplification of reference gene primers was used to estimate how many nucleated cells each sample contained. To quantify the absolute abundance of each unique TCRbeta CDR3 rearrangement, sequence reads were collapsed and filtered. Productive Simpson clonality was computed per sample as the square root of Simpson's diversity index over productive rearrangements. Held by TCRdb, this immuneACCESS table contains in-frame sequences only and omits some clones. Under half of the omission traces to an unresolved V gene where checked; the cause of the rest is unknown. D and trimming were read from the DNA, whereas the V and J calls and clone size are those reported in that table. The sample table contains 150,000 to 200,000 clones; only one count was recorded for just under 90% of them. The ten largest make up roughly 3.6% of the sample.

Sequenced input: peripheral blood. The clonotype comes from a young man with active or convalescent COVID-19. The V and J genes are TRBV7-7 and TRBJ1-1; the D gene assignment is ambiguous. The DNA sequence is given as TGTGCCAGCAGCTTAGAGAGGAACACTGAAGCTTTCTTT. Its product reads: CASSLERNTEAFF. The CDR3, completed at both ends by the reference TRBV7-7 and TRBJ1-1 genes, gives the full variable domain GAGVSQSPRYKVTKRGQDVTLRCDPISSHATLYWYQQALGQGPEFLTYFNYEAQPDKSGLPSDRFSAERPEGSISTLTIQRTEQRDSAMYRCASSLERNTEAFFGQGTRLTVV.